The 20 T cell receptor beta chains presented below share a single source sample, sequenced in a study of T cell repertoires in cytomegalovirus infection (dated by TCRdb to the late 2010s). Sequencing relied on an Illumina HiSeq 1500. TCRdb reanalyzed the raw reads on its own, using fastp at Q25 for trimming and MiXCR for clone calling, and kept in-frame beta chains. Entries that share a CDR3 protein sequence are merged under the most common genes and DNA. The sample yields 300,000 or so distinct CDR3 sequences; under 30% were counted once. The top ten clones comprise about 14% of the sample. Specimen: PBMCs. Every receptor here comes from a human donor in good health (CMV status not recorded). Some clones in this sample may be carry-over from other donors' samples.

This chain links TRBV29-1 with TRBJ2-5, with TRBD2 matching over 7 bases. The V segment lost 2 bases and the J segment 7 bases; nucleotides outside the gene matches: 4. Germline CDR1 reads SQVTM; CDR2 reads ANQGSEA. This CDR3 is built from 12 residues. DNA of the CDR3: TGCAGCGTTGAAACGGGAGGCGGGACCCAGTACTTC. This encodes CSVETGGGTQYF.

This chain's CDR3 is CASSLVGGNTIYF. CDR3 bases: TGTGCCAGCAGCTTAGTTGGTGGAAACACCATATATTTT. This rearrangement joins TRBV7-2 to TRBJ1-3; no clear D. The germline V gene encodes CDR1 SGHTA and CDR2 FQGNSA. V lost 1 base to trimming and J lost 3 bases, with 4 bases between them. This CDR3 comprises 13 residues. Full variable domain (outside the CDR3, taken from reference TRBV7-2 and TRBJ1-3): GAGVSQSPSNKVTEKGKDVELRCDPISGHTALYWYRQSLGQGLEFLIYFQGNSAPDKSGLPSDRFSAERTGGSVSTLTIQRTQQEDSAVYLCASSLVGGNTIYFGEGSWLTVV.

At least ten counts were recorded for this clonotype. V usage is TRBV7-2 and J usage is TRBJ2-7, with D possibly TRBD2 on 7 matching bases. CDR1 SGHTA and CDR2 FQGNSA come from the germline V gene. The CDR3 extends over 15 amino acids. V was pared by 2 bases and J by 7 bases, with 18 bases between. Here the CDR3 reads CASSLIRGAQGEQYF. The DNA for the CDR3 is TGTGCCAGCAGCTTAATTCGGGGGGCCCAGGGGGAGCAGTACTTC.

This clonotype was counted at least ten times. The CDR3 loop reads CASSLRTSGGDYEQYF. The CDR3 coding sequence is TGTGCCAGCAGCCTACGGACTAGCGGGGGGGACTACGAGCAGTACTTC. The chain combines TRBV7-2 with TRBJ2-7; the match to TRBD2 covers 15 bases. This CDR3 has 16 residues. Germline CDR1 is SGHTA and CDR2 is FQGNSA. Trimming at V came to 5 bases and at J to 3 bases, leaving 5 bases not matched to a gene.

The genes are TRBV6-2 or TRBV6-3 and TRBJ2-7; TRBD2 matches 9 bases. The CDR3 covers 14 residues. Germline assignment: CDR1 MNHEY and CDR2 SVGEGT. V trimming: 10 bases; J trimming: 6 bases; junction bases outside the gene matches: 13. In DNA form, the CDR3 reads TGTGCCACCCTGGGGACAGCGGGGGGAGCCGAGCAGTACTTC. Its translation is CATLGTAGGAEQYF.

This chain connects TRBV28 to TRBJ2-5; 8 bases fit TRBD1. The CDR3 runs to 14 residues. V lost 6 bases, J lost 4 bases, and 7 bases stayed unmatched. Germline values: CDR1 MDHEN, CDR2 SYDVKM. Here the CDR3 DNA reads TGTGCCAGCAGCTCTCGACAGGGGCGAGAGACCCAGTACTTC. This gives the protein CASSSRQGRETQYF.

This clonotype has a handful of counts. CDR3 region: CASSERLYNEQFF. Written as DNA, the CDR3 is TGTGCCAGCAGCGAACGACTTTACAATGAGCAGTTCTTC. The V and J genes are TRBV7-2 and TRBJ2-1; no clear D gene. The CDR3 is 13 amino acids. The germline gives CDR1 SGHTA, CDR2 FQGNSA. V was pared by 5 bases and J by 4 bases, with 9 bases between.

J is TRBJ1-1 and V is TRBV29-1; weak D call: TRBD1 (5 bases). In germline, CDR1 is SQVTM, CDR2 ANQGSEA. The CDR3 runs to 12 residues. Trimming took 5 bases from V and 1 from J, leaving 8 bases between them. The CDR3 region is CSVSQGNTEAFF. CDR3 in DNA: TGCAGCGTTAGCCAGGGGAACACTGAAGCTTTCTTT.

The chain is built from TRBV20-1 and TRBJ2-3, with TRBD1 matching over 11 bases. The CDR3 loop spans 16 amino acids. The J segment lost 6 bases and the V segment lost 0 bases, leaving 8 bases of the junction unmatched. The germline V gene has CDR1 DFQATT and CDR2 SNEGSKA (reference sequence). Here the CDR3 reads CSARDPGQGDVDTQYF. As DNA, the CDR3 is TGCAGTGCTAGAGATCCGGGACAGGGGGATGTGGATACGCAGTATTTT.

As regards this clonotype: As the CDR3 is not closed by the conserved phenylalanine or tryptophan, this likely results from a read error. The chain is built from TRBV28 and TRBJ2-4; 8 nucleotides align to TRBD2. Germline V gene lookup returns CDR1 MDHEN and CDR2 SYDVKM. The V segment lost 5 bases and the J segment 6 bases; nucleotides outside the gene matches: 6. CDR3 length: 14 amino acids. CDR3 in amino acids: CASSTPGGGNIQYL. CDR3 coding DNA: TGTGCCAGCAGTACCCCCGGGGGGGGAAACATTCAGTACCTC.

This clonotype was seen a few times. The chain uses TRBV5-6 and TRBJ1-2; a possible D gene is TRBD1 (5 bases). The CDR3 is 14 residues long. The V gene's germline CDR1 is SGHDT and CDR2 YYEEEE. Trimming stripped 4 bases from V and 4 bases from J, with 14 bases between. The CDR3 sequence is CASSHRTESYGYTF. In DNA, the CDR3 is TGTGCCAGCAGCCACAGGACCGAAAGCTATGGCTACACCTTC.

V gene TRBV15 combines with J gene TRBJ2-7; 9 bases line up with TRBD2. Trimming took 6 bases from V and 3 from J; bases not matched to a gene: 9. Germline values: CDR1 LNHNV, CDR2 YYDKDF (reference sequence). The CDR3 sequence is 15 residues long. The CDR3 nucleotides are TGTGCCACCAGTACCCCGCGGGGGGGCAACTACGAGCAGTACTTC. Its protein product is CATSTPRGGNYEQYF.

This chain links TRBV10-3 with TRBJ2-3, with 7 bases identical to TRBD2. With V trimmed by 6 bases and J by 5 bases, 8 bases remained unmatched. The CDR3 spans 14 residues. The germline CDR1 and CDR2 sequences are ENHRY and SYGVKD. Here the CDR3 reads CAIRHGGNGDTQYF. For the CDR3, the DNA is TGTGCCATCAGGCACGGGGGGAACGGAGATACGCAGTATTTT.

The J gene is TRBJ2-5, the V gene TRBV24-1; TRBD1 agrees at 8 bases. CDR3 length: 13 residues. V trimming: 7 bases; J trimming: 2 bases; junction bases outside the gene matches: 2. In germline, CDR1 is KGHDR, CDR2 SFDVKD. For the CDR3, the DNA is TGTGCCACCAGGGGGACAGGACAAGAGACCCAGTACTTC. Translation gives CATRGTGQETQYF.

V and J are TRBV10-3 and TRBJ2-7; TRBD2 matches at 9 bases. The CDR3 contains 12 residues. V dropped 8 bases and J dropped 5; count of bases not matched to a gene: 4. Germline V gives CDR1 ENHRY, CDR2 SYGVKD. CDR3 sequence (DNA): TGTGCCATCGGTAGCGGGAGCGACGAGCAGTACTTC. Its protein product is CAIGSGSDEQYF.

V and J are TRBV7-2 and TRBJ2-1; tentatively, D is TRBD2 (5 bases). Germline V lookup: CDR1 SGHTA, CDR2 FQGNSA. The V end was cut by 5 bases, the J end by 5 bases, with 13 bases between. The CDR3 runs to 14 residues. The CDR3 here is CASSPTSPNNEQFF. The CDR3 coding sequence is TGTGCCAGCAGCCCAACTAGTCCCAACAATGAGCAGTTCTTC.

The chain is built from TRBV28 and TRBJ2-5; the match to TRBD2 covers 12 bases. This CDR3 has 15 amino acids. Germline V gene data show CDR1 as MDHEN and CDR2 as SYDVKM. The trim removed 2 bases at V and 5 bases at J, leaving 3 bases unmatched. In nucleotides, the CDR3 is TGTGCCAGCAGTTTAAGACTAGCGGGAGTCGAGACCCAGTACTTC. Encoded protein: CASSLRLAGVETQYF.

The chain recombines TRBV20-1 with TRBJ2-1; 8 nucleotides line up with TRBD1. The CDR3 covers 14 residues. Trimming cost V 6 bases and J 6 bases; bases outside gene matches: 10. Germline assignment: CDR1 DFQATT and CDR2 SNEGSKA (reference sequence). The CDR3 DNA is TGCAGTGCCTGTTGGGGACAGGCGACCAATGAGCAGTTCTTC. It yields the protein CSACWGQATNEQFF.

This clonotype was counted ten times or more. V is TRBV6-1 and J is TRBJ2-5; tentatively, D is TRBD1 or TRBD2 (5 bases each). Germline-derived CDR1 and CDR2 are MNHNS and SASEGT. The CDR3 runs 12 residues. With 6 bases removed from V and 3 bases from J, the gap between germline ends came to 8 bases. CDR3 DNA sequence: TGTGCCAGCAGGGGGGTGGAAGAGACCCAGTACTTC. Residues: CASRGVEETQYF.

This clonotype has just a few counts. CDR3 coding DNA: TGCAGTGCTATGAGCGGACGAGGAAATGAGCAGTTCTTC. Its protein is CSAMSGRGNEQFF. J is TRBJ2-1 and V is TRBV20-1; maybe TRBD2 (5 bases). Trimming removed 4 bases from V and 7 bases from J, with 14 bases in between. CDR1 and CDR2 (germline): DFQATT, SNEGSKA (reference sequence). This CDR3 has 13 residues.